Given below is one T cell receptor beta chain in context. Antigen: not known. These data belong to a study of siplizumab effects on memory and regulatory T cells. Study results and limitations: There were only a minor fraction of alloreactive clones that mapped to unstimulated subsets. Controls had approximately 27% Treg-derived mappable alloreactive CD4+ clones on average, versus approximately 73% with siplizumab.

Germline CDR1 reads SGHRS; CDR2 reads YFSETQ. V was pared by 4 bases and J by 3 bases, with 9 bases of the junction left unmatched. The CDR3 is 17 amino acids. The assay was immunoSEQ multiplex PCR, and TCRdb's table has in-frame clones only and misses some. The table lists about 110,000 clones, approximately 94% of them singletons. The V and J genes are TRBV5-1 and TRBJ1-5; 11 nucleotides align to TRBD1. The receptor comes from a human donor in good health. The sequenced sample consisted of CD4+ T cells sorted from blood. CDR3 sequence: CASSTWTGGTDNQPQHF. DNA of the CDR3: TGCGCCAGCAGCACTTGGACAGGGGGCACAGACAATCAGCCCCAGCATTTT. Filled out from reference TRBV5-1 and TRBJ1-5, the complete variable domain reads KAGVTQTPRYLIKTRGQQVTLSCSPISGHRSVSWYQQTPGQGLQFLFEYFSETQRNKGNFPGRFSGRQFSNSRSEMNVSTLELGDSALYLCASSTWTGGTDNQPQHFGDGTRLSIL.